The TCR beta chain under discussion was sequenced for a study of preoperative IRX-2 immunotherapy in early breast cancer. Using immunoSEQ multiplex PCR, the repertoire was profiled, and TCRdb retains in-frame clones only, with some absent. The sample contains 4,000 or so clones, nearly 70% of which appear only once. Indicated treatment: preoperative locoregional IRX-2 cytokine immunotherapy. This phase Ib study tested locoregional IRX-2 cytokine immunotherapy given before surgery. The V gene's germline CDR1 is SQVTM and CDR2 ANQGSEA. This CDR3 is built from 13 residues. V lost 2 bases to trimming and J lost 4 bases, with 8 bases between them.

The sequencing used tumor tissue, collected after IRX-2 immunotherapy. The chain combines TRBV29-1 with TRBJ2-2, with D possibly matching TRBD2 (6 bases). This sequence originates from a human donor with breast cancer. CDR3 in amino acids: CSVELALTGELFF. In DNA, the CDR3 is TGCAGCGTTGAACTAGCGCTCACCGGGGAGCTGTTTTTT.